These T cell receptor beta chains were read from a single sample in a study of radiotherapy plus CTLA-4 blockade in lung cancer. Produced via immunoSEQ multiplex PCR; TCRdb's table is partial and in-frame only. The repertoire has some 32,000 clones, roughly three quarters of them found once; the top ten carry 3.5% to 4.5%. The input for sequencing was peripheral blood, taken from a patient treated with radiotherapy plus ipilimumab. These receptors all stem from a human donor with non-small cell lung cancer who had stable disease on radiotherapy plus ipilimumab. Both conserved end residues are part of each CDR3. Each record gives: D gene, J gene, clone size, V gene, CDR3 protein, CDR3 DNA. A D gene is named only where the DNA matches it firmly. The size field is filled for only some rows; it gives once, few, many or a size class.

D: TRBD1; J: TRBJ2-7; size: NA; V: TRBV9; CDR3: CASSPRTGGSTYEQYF; DNA: TGTGCCAGCAGCCCTCGGACAGGGGGCAGTACCTACGAGCAGTACTTC
D: NA; J: TRBJ2-6; size: NA; V: TRBV7-9; CDR3: CASSLAAQGLSGANVLTF; DNA: TGTGCCAGCAGCTTAGCAGCACAGGGACTCTCTGGGGCCAACGTCCTGACTTTC
D: NA; J: TRBJ2-4; size: NA; V: TRBV5-4; CDR3: CASSLSFRAKNIQYF; DNA: TGTGCCAGCAGCTTGTCTTTTAGAGCCAAAAACATTCAGTACTTC
D: TRBD1; J: TRBJ1-2; size: NA; V: TRBV7-3; CDR3: CASSIDRGYGYTF; DNA: TGTGCCAGCAGCATAGACAGGGGATATGGCTACACCTTC
D: NA; J: TRBJ1-1; size: NA; V: TRBV11-2; CDR3: CASSLVAQGLTEAFF; DNA: TGTGCCAGCAGCTTAGTTGCACAGGGTCTCACTGAAGCTTTCTTT
D: NA; J: TRBJ1-5; size: NA; V: TRBV5-6; CDR3: CASSLNQPQHF; DNA: TGTGCCAGCAGCTTGAATCAGCCCCAGCATTTT
D: NA; J: TRBJ2-1; size: NA; V: TRBV9; CDR3: CASSAVRGPNEQFF; DNA: TGTGCCAGCAGCGCCGTCAGGGGCCCCAATGAGCAGTTCTTC
D: TRBD2; J: TRBJ2-3; size: NA; V: TRBV13; CDR3: CASSLKLAGGADTQYF; DNA: TGTGCCAGCAGCTTAAAGCTAGCGGGAGGGGCAGATACGCAGTATTTT
D: TRBD1; J: TRBJ1-1; size: NA; V: TRBV6-1; CDR3: CASSAAGGDTEAFF; DNA: TGTGCCAGCAGTGCGGCAGGGGGCGACACTGAAGCTTTCTTT
D: NA; J: TRBJ2-7; size: NA; V: TRBV7-3; CDR3: CASSLFDPTGPALSTYEQYF; DNA: TGTGCCAGCAGCTTATTCGACCCGACAGGTCCAGCGTTATCCACTTACGAGCAGTACTTC
D: TRBD1; J: TRBJ1-4; size: NA; V: TRBV6-5; CDR3: CASSYSPGQGEKLFF; DNA: TGTGCCAGCAGTTACTCCCCCGGACAGGGGGAAAAACTGTTTTTT
D: TRBD2; J: TRBJ2-1; size: once; V: TRBV18; CDR3: CASSPDVLAGGGEQFF; DNA: TGTGCCAGCTCACCTGACGTGTTAGCGGGAGGCGGGGAGCAGTTCTTC
D: TRBD1; J: TRBJ1-1; size: NA; V: TRBV5-4; CDR3: CASSIQGAFNTEAFF; DNA: TGTGCCAGCAGCATACAGGGGGCCTTTAACACTGAAGCTTTCTTT
D: NA; J: TRBJ1-1; size: NA; V: TRBV2; CDR3: CASSPQGRGTEAFF; DNA: TGTGCCAGCAGCCCTCAGGGTCGCGGCACTGAAGCTTTCTTT
D: NA; J: TRBJ1-1; size: NA; V: TRBV19; CDR3: CASSSGDYTEAFF; DNA: TGTGCCAGTAGTAGCGGAGATTACACTGAAGCTTTCTTT
D: NA; J: TRBJ2-7; size: few; V: TRBV6-6; CDR3: CASSYVGYEQYF; DNA: TGTGCCAGCAGTTACGTGGGTTACGAGCAGTACTTC
D: NA; J: TRBJ2-3; size: NA; V: TRBV5-5; CDR3: CASRARGDGGTDTQYF; DNA: TGTGCCAGCAGAGCGCGAGGGGATGGGGGCACAGATACGCAGTATTTT
D: NA; J: TRBJ1-3; size: few; V: TRBV6-6; CDR3: CAGHGRSGNTIYF; DNA: TGTGCCGGTCATGGGAGGTCTGGAAACACCATATATTTT
D: TRBD1; J: TRBJ2-7; size: NA; V: TRBV6-6; CDR3: CASSYSIQGAYEQYF; DNA: TGTGCCAGCAGTTACTCGATTCAGGGGGCCTACGAGCAGTACTTC
D: TRBD1; J: TRBJ1-2; size: NA; V: TRBV19; CDR3: CASSAARGQGGYTF; DNA: TGTGCCAGTAGTGCGGCCAGGGGACAGGGAGGCTACACCTTC
D: NA; J: TRBJ1-2; size: NA; V: TRBV28; CDR3: CASSPSDYGYTF; DNA: TGTGCCAGCAGCCCCAGTGACTATGGCTACACCTTC
D: NA; J: TRBJ1-2; size: NA; V: TRBV5-4; CDR3: CASSSVLNSGYTF; DNA: TGTGCCAGCAGCTCCGTACTCAATAGCGGCTACACCTTC
D: NA; J: TRBJ1-1; size: NA; V: TRBV11-2; CDR3: CASSLDWTFSGGTEAFF; DNA: TGTGCCAGCAGCTTAGACTGGACCTTTTCGGGGGGCACTGAAGCTTTCTTT
D: NA; J: TRBJ2-1; size: few; V: TRBV7-9; CDR3: CASSHQRATSYNEQFF; DNA: TGTGCCAGCAGCCATCAGCGGGCCACCTCCTACAATGAGCAGTTCTTC
D: NA; J: TRBJ2-7; size: once; V: TRBV21-1; CDR3: CASSKARGMTSGRRMAYEQYF; DNA: TGTGCCAGCAGCAAAGCAAGGGGGATGACTAGCGGGAGGCGCATGGCCTACGAGCAGTACTTC
D: TRBD1; J: TRBJ1-2; size: NA; V: TRBV19; CDR3: CASSFEPGRGPSSSYGYTF; DNA: TGTGCCAGTAGTTTCGAACCCGGCAGGGGGCCTTCGTCCTCCTATGGCTACACCTTC
D: NA; J: TRBJ1-5; size: NA; V: TRBV6-1; CDR3: CASAGASNQPQHF; DNA: TGTGCCAGCGCAGGGGCGAGCAATCAGCCCCAGCATTTT
D: NA; J: TRBJ2-3; size: NA; V: TRBV6-5; CDR3: CASSYGITDTQYF; DNA: TGTGCCAGCAGTTACGGAATCACAGATACGCAGTATTTT
D: NA; J: TRBJ2-7; size: NA; V: TRBV11-3; CDR3: CASSLLPGTLYF; DNA: TGTGCCAGCAGCTTATTGCCGGGAACCTTGTACTTC
D: TRBD1; J: TRBJ1-1; size: NA; V: TRBV7-9; CDR3: CASSSSGQGANTEAFF; DNA: TGTGCCAGCAGCTCCTCGGGGCAGGGGGCGAACACTGAAGCTTTCTTT
D: NA; J: TRBJ2-5; size: NA; V: TRBV7-2; CDR3: CASSLSPRTLGTQYF; DNA: TGTGCCAGCAGCTTAAGTCCCCGGACTCTTGGGACCCAGTACTTC
D: NA; J: TRBJ2-3; size: NA; V: TRBV10-3; CDR3: CAISGTGEDTQYF; DNA: TGTGCCATCAGCGGGACCGGGGAAGATACGCAGTATTTT
D: NA; J: TRBJ1-6; size: NA; V: TRBV4-2; CDR3: CASSQEDTSNSPLHF; DNA: TGTGCCAGCAGCCAAGAAGACACAAGTAATTCACCCCTCCACTTT
D: NA; J: TRBJ2-7; size: few; V: TRBV5-4; CDR3: CASRPGLKNEQYF; DNA: TGTGCCAGCAGGCCAGGGTTGAAGAACGAGCAGTACTTC
D: NA; J: TRBJ1-1; size: once; V: TRBV7-6; CDR3: CASSLSGGTEAFF; DNA: TGTGCCAGCAGCTTATCGGGGGGCACTGAAGCTTTCTTT
D: NA; J: TRBJ2-3; size: NA; V: TRBV19; CDR3: CASSNGGANTDTQYF; DNA: TGTGCCAGTAGTAACGGCGGGGCTAACACAGATACGCAGTATTTT
D: NA; J: TRBJ1-1; size: NA; V: TRBV19; CDR3: CASSIQGNTEAFF; DNA: TGTGCCAGTAGTATACAGGGGAACACTGAAGCTTTCTTT
D: TRBD1; J: TRBJ1-5; size: NA; V: TRBV4-2; CDR3: CASSRGQGNQPQHF; DNA: TGTGCCAGCAGCCGAGGACAGGGGAATCAGCCCCAGCATTTT
D: TRBD2; J: TRBJ2-3; size: NA; V: TRBV2; CDR3: CASSELAGDTDTQYF; DNA: TGTGCCAGCAGTGAACTAGCGGGAGACACAGATACGCAGTATTTT
D: NA; J: TRBJ1-1; size: once; V: TRBV7-9; CDR3: CASIPTPASLNTEAFF; DNA: TGTGCCAGCATCCCCACCCCTGCTTCGTTGAACACTGAAGCTTTCTTT
D: NA; J: TRBJ2-7; size: few; V: TRBV5-1; CDR3: CASSLLNEQYF; DNA: TGCGCCAGCAGCTTACTGAACGAGCAGTACTTC
D: NA; J: TRBJ1-1; size: NA; V: TRBV7-9; CDR3: CASSLRGGGHTEAFF; DNA: TGTGCCAGCAGCTTAAGGGGAGGGGGACACACTGAAGCTTTCTTT
D: NA; J: TRBJ2-1; size: NA; V: TRBV4-3; CDR3: CASSQGSGVLYNEQFF; DNA: TGCGCCAGCAGCCAAGGCTCGGGGGTATTATACAATGAGCAGTTCTTC
D: NA; J: TRBJ1-1; size: few; V: TRBV5-1; CDR3: CASSPTLNTEAFF; DNA: TGCGCCAGCAGTCCCACCTTGAACACTGAAGCTTTCTTT
D: NA; J: TRBJ2-1; size: NA; V: TRBV4-2; CDR3: CASSQDPHLGLKSSYNEQFF; DNA: TGTGCCAGCAGCCAAGATCCCCACTTAGGTCTCAAAAGCTCCTACAATGAGCAGTTCTTC
D: TRBD2; J: TRBJ2-3; size: NA; V: TRBV7-3; CDR3: CASSLGLEGDTQYF; DNA: TGTGCCAGCAGCTTGGGACTAGAGGGAGATACGCAGTATTTT
D: NA; J: TRBJ2-5; size: NA; V: TRBV18; CDR3: CASSPPSMRETQYF; DNA: TGTGCCAGCTCACCACCGAGTATGAGAGAGACCCAGTACTTC